The entry below describes one T cell receptor (beta chain). What it binds is not known. This table comes from immunoSEQ multiplex PCR, and its TCRdb copy is limited to in-frame clones, with some not included. There are roughly 3,100 clones in the sample; around 62% occur only once, and roughly 50% lies in the top ten. This sample is part of a study of T cells in narcolepsy. Whole-study context: Patients with NT1 or NT2 and healthy control donors were enrolled. Study outcomes and limitations: Healthy controls reportedly lacked the autoreactive clonotypes serially found in patients' blood. HCRT-specific and TRIB2-specific autoreactive clonotypes appeared among same-patient CSF and blood CD4+ clonotypes.

The specimen was CD45RA- memory CD8+ T cells from PBMCs. The clonotype comes from a human donor with narcolepsy.

The CDR3, as DNA: TGTGCCAGCAGCTTAGCCTTAGACTGGGCCCAGCATTTT. Protein product: CASSLALDWAQHF. The chain uses TRBV7-1 and TRBJ1-5; D ambiguous. TRBV7-1 is filed as an ORF, its function uncertain. Trimming pared 4 bases from V and 11 bases from J, leaving 15 bases between. The CDR3 covers 13 residues.